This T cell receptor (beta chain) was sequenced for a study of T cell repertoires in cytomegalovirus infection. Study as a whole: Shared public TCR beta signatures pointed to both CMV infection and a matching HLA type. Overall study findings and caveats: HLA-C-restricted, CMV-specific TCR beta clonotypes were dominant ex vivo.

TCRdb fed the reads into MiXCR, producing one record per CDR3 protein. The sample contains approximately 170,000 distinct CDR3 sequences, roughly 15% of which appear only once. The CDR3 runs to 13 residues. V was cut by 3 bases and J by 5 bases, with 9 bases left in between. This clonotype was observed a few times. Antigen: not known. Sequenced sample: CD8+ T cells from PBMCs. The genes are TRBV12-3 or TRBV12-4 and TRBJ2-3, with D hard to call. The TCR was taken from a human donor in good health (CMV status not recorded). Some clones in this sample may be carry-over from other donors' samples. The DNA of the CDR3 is TGTGCCAGCAGTTTTGTAGCTAAAGATACGCAGTATTTT. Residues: CASSFVAKDTQYF.